This is a list of T cell receptor beta chains from one sample in a study of molecular identifiers for immune sequencing clone quantification. TCRdb re-called the PCR reads through MiXCR, storing one row per CDR3 protein. The data contain 40,000 to 50,000 distinct CDR3 sequences, roughly a fifth of them seen just once; the ten biggest clones take up more than 0.95%. Sequencing input: naive CD8+ T cells from blood, with Jurkat cell RNA spiked in. The receptors come from a human donor in good health. Some libraries in this study had Jurkat cell RNA spiked in. CDR3s include the opening cysteine and the closing phenylalanine or tryptophan. The D gene is left open where the match is weak. Clone size, where shown, is once, few, many, or a class for clones that have expanded.

CDR3 DNA: TGTGCCAGCAGTTACTATCAGGGGGAAGGTGAGCAGTTCTTC
CDR3 protein: CASSYYQGEGEQFF
V gene: TRBV6-2/TRBV6-3
J gene: TRBJ2-1
D gene: TRBD1
clone size: many

CDR3 DNA: TGTGCCAGCAGCGACGACCGCTTCAGCACAGATACGCAGTATTTT
CDR3 protein: CASSDDRFSTDTQYF
V gene: TRBV5-4
J gene: TRBJ2-3
D gene: .
clone size: many

CDR3 DNA: TGTGCCAGCAGCTCGGCCCGGGACAGGTTCTACGAGCAGTACTTC
CDR3 protein: CASSSARDRFYEQYF
V gene: TRBV7-9
J gene: TRBJ2-7
D gene: TRBD1
clone size: .

CDR3 DNA: TGCAGCGTTGTGGGGGTCACCGGGGAGCTGTTTTTT
CDR3 protein: CSVVGVTGELFF
V gene: TRBV29-1
J gene: TRBJ2-2
D gene: .
clone size: .

CDR3 DNA: TGTGCCAGTTCCGGTGGGACAGGTATAGCCAAAAACATTCAGTACTTC
CDR3 protein: CASSGGTGIAKNIQYF
V gene: TRBV19
J gene: TRBJ2-4
D gene: TRBD1
clone size: many

CDR3 DNA: TGCGCCAGCAGCCAAGACTGGGGGGTTGACTATGGCTACACCTTC
CDR3 protein: CASSQDWGVDYGYTF
V gene: TRBV4-3
J gene: TRBJ1-2
D gene: .
clone size: many

CDR3 DNA: TGTGCCAGCAGCGGGGACCAAGATTCATACAATGAGCAGTTCTTC
CDR3 protein: CASSGDQDSYNEQFF
V gene: TRBV9
J gene: TRBJ2-1
D gene: .
clone size: many

CDR3 DNA: TGTGCCACCAGTGATTTTGGGCAGGGAGTAAGCGGGGAGCTGTTTTTT
CDR3 protein: CATSDFGQGVSGELFF
V gene: TRBV24-1
J gene: TRBJ2-2
D gene: .
clone size: many

CDR3 DNA: TGTGCCAGCAGTGAAGAGGGACCAGGGTATATGGGGAACACCGGGGAGCTGTTTTTT
CDR3 protein: CASSEEGPGYMGNTGELFF
V gene: TRBV2
J gene: TRBJ2-2
D gene: .
clone size: many

CDR3 DNA: TGCGCCAGCAGCCAAGTCGGGCAAAACACTGAAGCTTTCTTT
CDR3 protein: CASSQVGQNTEAFF
V gene: TRBV4-1
J gene: TRBJ1-1
D gene: .
clone size: many

CDR3 DNA: TGTGCCAGCAGCCCAGAATCGTGGACAGGGGCACGGGAGCAGTACTTC
CDR3 protein: CASSPESWTGAREQYF
V gene: TRBV5-4
J gene: TRBJ2-7
D gene: TRBD1
clone size: .

CDR3 DNA: TGTGCCAGCGAGAAAGAGACCCAGTACTTC
CDR3 protein: CASEKETQYF
V gene: TRBV7-9
J gene: TRBJ2-5
D gene: .
clone size: many

CDR3 DNA: TGTGCCAGCAGCTGGGGAATGGGACTAGCAAAGGGCGAGCAGTACTTC
CDR3 protein: CASSWGMGLAKGEQYF
V gene: TRBV7-2
J gene: TRBJ2-7
D gene: TRBD2
clone size: many

CDR3 DNA: TGTGCCAGCAGGAGTCCGGACCCAATAGAGACCCAGTACTTC
CDR3 protein: CASRSPDPIETQYF
V gene: TRBV7-9
J gene: TRBJ2-5
D gene: .
clone size: many

CDR3 DNA: TGTGCCAGCAGTGAACCGACTCCTCCGAACACCGGGGAGCTGTTTTTT
CDR3 protein: CASSEPTPPNTGELFF
V gene: TRBV25-1
J gene: TRBJ2-2
D gene: .
clone size: many

CDR3 DNA: TGTGCCAGCAGTGATCCCCAGGGGTTGGACACTGAAGCTTTCTTT
CDR3 protein: CASSDPQGLDTEAFF
V gene: TRBV9
J gene: TRBJ1-1
D gene: .
clone size: many

CDR3 DNA: TGTGCCAGCAGCCCACAGGTTCTGGGGCTGGAGACCCAGTACTTC
CDR3 protein: CASSPQVLGLETQYF
V gene: TRBV7-8
J gene: TRBJ2-5
D gene: .
clone size: many

CDR3 DNA: TGTGCCAGCAGCTTAGGAGGGGCGGGAGGGCCATACGAGCAGTACTTC
CDR3 protein: CASSLGGAGGPYEQYF
V gene: TRBV7-2
J gene: TRBJ2-7
D gene: TRBD2
clone size: many

CDR3 DNA: TGTGCCAGCTCACCAGCGGTTCGTCCCAGGGGGCCCTACGAGCAGTACTTC
CDR3 protein: CASSPAVRPRGPYEQYF
V gene: TRBV18
J gene: TRBJ2-7
D gene: TRBD1
clone size: many

CDR3 DNA: TGTGCCAGCAGGGGGGTCGTGGAGACCCAGTACTTC
CDR3 protein: CASRGVVETQYF
V gene: TRBV12-3/TRBV12-4
J gene: TRBJ2-5
D gene: .
clone size: many

CDR3 DNA: TGTGCCAGCAGCCCCAGGGTTAGCACAGATACGCAGTATTTT
CDR3 protein: CASSPRVSTDTQYF
V gene: TRBV13
J gene: TRBJ2-3
D gene: .
clone size: many

CDR3 DNA: TGTGCCAGCAACCCCCCAGGGGGCTTGAACACTGAAGCTTTCTTT
CDR3 protein: CASNPPGGLNTEAFF
V gene: TRBV6-1
J gene: TRBJ1-1
D gene: TRBD1
clone size: many

CDR3 DNA: TGTGCCAGCAGCGAACGATACGGAAATTCACCCCTCCACTTT
CDR3 protein: CASSERYGNSPLHF
V gene: TRBV7-9
J gene: TRBJ1-6
D gene: .
clone size: many

CDR3 DNA: TGCGCCAGCAGCTTGGCCCGGGGCGGGGGTCAGCCCCAGCATTTT
CDR3 protein: CASSLARGGGQPQHF
V gene: TRBV5-1
J gene: TRBJ1-5
D gene: .
clone size: many

CDR3 DNA: TGCAGTGCTAGACCCCCAGACAGGGGTTACGAGCAGTACTTC
CDR3 protein: CSARPPDRGYEQYF
V gene: TRBV20-1
J gene: TRBJ2-7
D gene: TRBD1
clone size: many

CDR3 DNA: TGTGCCAGCAGATTTAATAGCGGGGCCTACGAGCAGTACTTC
CDR3 protein: CASRFNSGAYEQYF
V gene: TRBV2
J gene: TRBJ2-7
D gene: TRBD2
clone size: many

CDR3 DNA: TGTGCCAGCAGTTACCAGGTTAGGGGGTCTGGGGCCAACGTCCTGACTTTC
CDR3 protein: CASSYQVRGSGANVLTF
V gene: TRBV12-3/TRBV12-4
J gene: TRBJ2-6
D gene: .
clone size: many

CDR3 DNA: TGTGCCAGCAGCGCAGGGCAGACAGATACGCAGTATTTT
CDR3 protein: CASSAGQTDTQYF
V gene: TRBV9
J gene: TRBJ2-3
D gene: .
clone size: many

CDR3 DNA: TGTGCCAGCAGACCAGGGTCTCAAGAGACCCAGTACTTC
CDR3 protein: CASRPGSQETQYF
V gene: TRBV27
J gene: TRBJ2-5
D gene: .
clone size: many

CDR3 DNA: TGTGCCAGCAGCTTAACGGAGACGACAGATACGCAGTATTTT
CDR3 protein: CASSLTETTDTQYF
V gene: TRBV11-1
J gene: TRBJ2-3
D gene: .
clone size: many

CDR3 DNA: TGTGCCAGCTGCATGGCGTCAGTTCTACAGTGGGAGCTGTTTTTT
CDR3 protein: CASCMASVLQWELFF
V gene: TRBV6-2/TRBV6-3
J gene: TRBJ2-2
D gene: .
clone size: many

CDR3 DNA: TGTGCCAGCAGTCGGGCGGGAGAGACAGATACGCAGTATTTT
CDR3 protein: CASSRAGETDTQYF
V gene: TRBV12-3/TRBV12-4
J gene: TRBJ2-3
D gene: TRBD2
clone size: many

CDR3 DNA: TGCAGTGCTAGAGATATAAGGGACACCTACGAGCAGTACTTC
CDR3 protein: CSARDIRDTYEQYF
V gene: TRBV20-1
J gene: TRBJ2-7
D gene: .
clone size: many

CDR3 DNA: TGTGCCAGCAGTGATGTCAGGGACTCTCTGTTCTTC
CDR3 protein: CASSDVRDSLFF
V gene: TRBV2
J gene: TRBJ2-1
D gene: .
clone size: many

CDR3 DNA: TGCGCCAGCAGCCATCCGGGAGAGGACACCGGGGAGCTGTTTTTT
CDR3 protein: CASSHPGEDTGELFF
V gene: TRBV4-1
J gene: TRBJ2-2
D gene: .
clone size: many

CDR3 DNA: TGCAGTGCTAGAGATGCTAGCGGGAGGCCCCAAGAGACCCAGTACTTC
CDR3 protein: CSARDASGRPQETQYF
V gene: TRBV20-1
J gene: TRBJ2-5
D gene: TRBD2
clone size: many

CDR3 DNA: TGTGCCAGCAGCTTAGCGCTAGGTCTGAACACTGAAGCTTTCTTT
CDR3 protein: CASSLALGLNTEAFF
V gene: TRBV7-9
J gene: TRBJ1-1
D gene: .
clone size: many